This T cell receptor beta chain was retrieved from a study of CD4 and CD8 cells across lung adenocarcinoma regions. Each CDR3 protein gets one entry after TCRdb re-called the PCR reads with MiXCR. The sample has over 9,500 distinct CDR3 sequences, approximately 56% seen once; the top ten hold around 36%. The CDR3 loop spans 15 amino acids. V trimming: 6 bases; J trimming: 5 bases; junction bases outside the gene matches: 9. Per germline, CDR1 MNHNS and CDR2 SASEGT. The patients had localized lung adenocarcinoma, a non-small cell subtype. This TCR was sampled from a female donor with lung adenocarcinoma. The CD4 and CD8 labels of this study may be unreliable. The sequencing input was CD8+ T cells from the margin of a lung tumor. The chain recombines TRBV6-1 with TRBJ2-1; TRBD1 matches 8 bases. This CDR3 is CASSQRRTGNNEQFF. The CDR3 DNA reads TGTGCCAGCAGCCAACGCAGGACAGGGAACAATGAGCAGTTCTTC.